These 10 T cell receptor beta chains were sequenced from one sample in a study of T cells after yellow fever vaccination. Each CDR3 protein gets one entry after TCRdb re-called the 5' RACE reads with MiXCR. The data show approximately 550,000 distinct CDR3 sequences, 15% to 20% seen once. Sequenced here: PBMCs, sampled 15 days after the yellow fever booster vaccination. Every receptor here comes from a man aged 25-45 years who received the YFV17D yellow fever vaccine.

The chain is built from TRBV3-1 and TRBJ2-5, with D tentatively TRBD1 or TRBD2 (5 bases each). Germline CDR1 is LGHDT and CDR2 is YNNKEL (reference sequence). V dropped 4 bases and J dropped 5 bases, with 20 bases sitting between them. The CDR3 runs to 16 residues. The CDR3 region has the DNA TGTGCCAGCAGCCTGACCGCCGACGGTGGGGGTGAGACCCAGTACTTC. The encoded protein is CASSLTADGGGETQYF.

The chain has TRBV5-1 and TRBJ2-2; no reliable D call. Between the trimmed V and J ends, which lost 4 bases and 6 bases, there was a span of 16 bases. Germline V gene sequence: CDR1 SGHRS, CDR2 YFSETQ. The CDR3 contains 15 residues. The CDR3 DNA follows: TGCGCCAGCAGCGTCGGAAGTGGCCGTCCCGGGGAGCTGTTTTTT. Translation: CASSVGSGRPGELFF.

The V gene is TRBV6-2 or TRBV6-3, the J gene TRBJ2-5; the D gene is possibly TRBD2 (5 bases). Trimming cost V 3 bases and J 2 bases, with 16 bases left between them. This CDR3 has 16 residues. Germline V CDR1 and CDR2: MNHEY, SVGEGT. The CDR3 DNA reads as TGTGCCAGCAGTTATAACACTCGGAGGCCTCAAGAGACCCAGTACTTC. As protein: CASSYNTRRPQETQYF.

The chain uses TRBV5-1 and TRBJ2-1; D possibly uses TRBD1 or TRBD2 (5 bases each). Per germline, CDR1 SGHRS and CDR2 YFSETQ. The V end was cut by 7 bases, the J end by 7 bases, with 18 bases between. CDR3 length: 14 amino acids. CDR3 loop: CASAPGAVRNEQFF. In DNA, the CDR3 is TGCGCCAGCGCCCCCGGGGCCGTAAGGAATGAGCAGTTCTTC.

The chain couples TRBV7-9 to TRBJ2-7, with D possibly TRBD2 on 6 matching bases. Trimming pared 1 base from V and 6 bases from J, leaving 13 bases between. The germline V gene encodes CDR1 SEHNR and CDR2 FQNEAQ (reference sequence). The CDR3 sequence is 14 residues long. The CDR3 coding sequence is TGTGCCAGCAGCTTAGTAAGGGACTCATCCGAGCAGTACTTC. Protein: CASSLVRDSSEQYF.

This chain connects TRBV15 to TRBJ2-7; D is perhaps TRBD1 (6 bases). CDR1 and CDR2 from the germline V gene are LNHNV and YYDKDF (reference sequence). The V and J ends lost 0 bases and 8 bases respectively, with 14 bases between them. The CDR3 length is 14 residues. In DNA, the CDR3 is TGTGCCACCAGCAGAGAGTCACAGGGTTCCAAGCAGTACTTC. Amino acids: CATSRESQGSKQYF.

This clonotype was found a few times. The chain uses TRBV7-6 and TRBJ2-3, with D perhaps matching TRBD1 or TRBD2 (5 bases each). Germline loops: CDR1 SGHVS, CDR2 FNYEAQ. The CDR3 length is 14 residues. Trimming left V 1 base short and J 8 bases short, with 13 bases between. In DNA form, the CDR3 reads TGTGCCAGCAGCTTAGGACAGCCCGGGGCTACGCAGTATTTT. The encoded protein is CASSLGQPGATQYF.

V is TRBV4-3 and J is TRBJ2-1, with D perhaps TRBD2 (5 bases). Per germline, CDR1 LGHNA and CDR2 YSLEER. The CDR3 contains 16 residues. V dropped 1 base and J dropped 1 base, with 11 bases sitting between them. The CDR3 protein is CASSQGSGLSYNEQFF. As DNA, the CDR3 is TGCGCCAGCAGCCAAGGGTCCGGACTTTCCTACAATGAGCAGTTCTTC.

This clonotype was recorded a few times. The chain recombines TRBV27 with TRBJ2-5, with TRBD2 matching 9 bases. This CDR3 is built from 17 residues. V trimming: 7 bases; J trimming: 0 bases; junction bases outside the gene matches: 12. Germline V lookup: CDR1 MNHEY, CDR2 SMNVEV (reference sequence). CDR3 protein: CASIPRAGGPYQETQYF. CDR3 coding DNA: TGTGCCAGCATCCCGCGGGCGGGAGGGCCTTACCAAGAGACCCAGTACTTC.

This clonotype was detected only a few times. The chain couples TRBV29-1 to TRBJ2-1; D not resolved. V lost 5 bases to trimming and J lost 8 bases, with 10 bases between them. CDR3 size: 11 residues. Germline CDR1 reads SQVTM; CDR2 reads ANQGSEA. The CDR3 here is CSVSSPDEQFF. The CDR3 DNA is TGCAGCGTTTCCTCTCCGGATGAGCAGTTCTTC.